Each of the 27 T cell receptor beta chains below was sequenced from the same sample in a study of naive CD8 T cells in extremely preterm neonates. Extremely preterm deliveries at about 22-27 weeks of gestation provided the preterm samples. These receptors are not linked to any known antigen. Findings of the study overall: Preterm CDR3s were shorter than older groups', with fewer N additions and less trimming.

TCRdb keeps only in-frame clones here, not all; method: immunoSEQ multiplex PCR. The profile covers around 23,000 clones, with around 89% appearing a single time and about 0.85% taken by the ten largest. The specimen was naive CD8+ T cells from cord blood. Receptors originate from a boy who was born preterm.

The chain links TRBV29-1 to TRBJ1-2; 9 nucleotides agree with TRBD1. With 7 bases clipped from V and 4 bases from J, the junction kept 4 bases outside the gene matches. Germline CDR1 SQVTM, CDR2 ANQGSEA. The CDR3 has 12 residues. CDR3: CSAPTGGYGYTF. The DNA for the CDR3 is TGCAGCGCACCGACAGGGGGCTATGGCTACACCTTC.

This clone was counted a single time. This chain connects TRBV6-6 to TRBJ2-2; 12 nucleotides line up with TRBD1. Germline lookup yields CDR1 MNHNY and CDR2 SVGAGI (reference sequence). The CDR3 totals 15 residues. After removal of 8 bases from V and 4 bases from J, the junction contained 5 bases not matched to a gene. In nucleotides, the CDR3 is TGTGCCAGCTTCGGGACAGGGGGCATCACCGGGGAGCTGTTTTTT. Amino acid sequence: CASFGTGGITGELFF.

V is TRBV27 and J is TRBJ1-2; D is perhaps TRBD1 (6 bases). Per the germline V gene, CDR1 is MNHEY and CDR2 is SMNVEV (reference sequence). CDR3 length: 14 amino acids. V was trimmed by 2 bases and J by 6 bases, leaving 13 bases between them. DNA of the CDR3: TGTGCCAGCAGTTTAAGAGGACAGCAAAATGGCTACACCTTC. The encoded protein is CASSLRGQQNGYTF.

The V gene is TRBV5-1, the J gene TRBJ1-1; D perhaps matches TRBD1 (5 bases). The CDR3 runs 13 residues. Trimming stripped 0 bases from V and 4 bases from J, with 7 bases between. Germline V gives CDR1 SGHRS, CDR2 YFSETQ. The CDR3 nucleotides are TGCGCCAGCAGCTTGGAGGGGCGCACTGAAGCTTTCTTT. Its protein is CASSLEGRTEAFF.

This clone was seen once. This sample also contains other DNA sequences that code for the same CDR3. The V call is TRBV9, the J call TRBJ2-3; no clear D gene. V lost 2 bases, J lost 1 base, and 2 bases lay in between. Germline assignment: CDR1 SGDLS and CDR2 YYNGEE. The CDR3 loop spans 12 amino acids. This CDR3 is CASSVGTDTQYF. The DNA of the CDR3 is TGTGCCAGCAGCGTGGGCACAGATACGCAGTATTTT.

The chain combines TRBV19 with TRBJ2-7; 8 nucleotides agree with TRBD1. The CDR3 totals 14 residues. V was clipped by 5 bases and J by 2 bases; unmatched bases: 5. Germline V lookup: CDR1 LNHDA, CDR2 SQIVND (reference sequence). The CDR3 nucleotides read TGTGCCAGTAGTTGGGCAGGGGGCACCTACGAGCAGTACTTC. Translated: CASSWAGGTYEQYF.

The chain links TRBV27 to TRBJ2-2, with 10 bases matching TRBD1. Germline V lookup: CDR1 MNHEY, CDR2 SMNVEV (reference sequence). V shed 6 bases, J shed 6 bases, and the junction held 4 bases outside the gene matches. This CDR3 region has 14 residues. The CDR3 DNA is TGTGCCAGCAGCTACGGACAGGGGGCCGGGGAGCTGTTTTTT. This codes for CASSYGQGAGELFF.

V and J are TRBV4-1 and TRBJ1-2; 7 positions match TRBD1. V lost 3 bases to trimming and J lost 2 bases; unmatched junction nucleotides: 6. The CDR3 spans 15 residues. Germline V gives CDR1 MGHRA, CDR2 YSYEKL. In nucleotides, the CDR3 is TGCGCCAGCAGCCACCCCGACAGGGCCAACTATGGCTACACCTTC. This codes for CASSHPDRANYGYTF.

The chain employs TRBV9 and TRBJ2-2; no clear D gene. Germline V gives CDR1 SGDLS, CDR2 YYNGEE. The CDR3 length is 12 residues. Trimming took off 2 bases at V and 6 bases at J, with 5 bases between the two ends. The CDR3: CASSVYSGELFF. CDR3 nucleotide sequence: TGTGCCAGCAGCGTTTATTCCGGGGAGCTGTTTTTT.

As concerns this clone: A much larger clone sits a single nucleotide away, making a read error possible. The rearrangement links TRBV6-5 to TRBJ2-2; D gene uncertain. The CDR3 sequence is 12 residues long. Germline V gives CDR1 MNHEY, CDR2 SVGAGI. V was shortened by 2 bases and J by 3 bases, with 1 base between the two germline ends. This chain's CDR3 is CASSYHTGELFF. For the CDR3, the DNA is TGTGCCAGCAGTTACCACACCGGGGAGCTGTTTTTT.

This clone was detected a few times. The chain uses TRBV7-2 and TRBJ2-7; D is uncertain. CDR3 length: 11 residues. V was cut by 6 bases and J by 3 bases, with 6 bases left in between. The germline V gene encodes CDR1 SGHTA and CDR2 FQGNSA. The DNA for the CDR3 is TGTGCCAGCAGTTACAACTACGAGCAGTACTTC. As protein: CASSYNYEQYF.

J is TRBJ2-7 and V is TRBV5-1; TRBD1 matches 7 bases. After removal of 0 bases from V and 3 bases from J, the junction contained 3 bases not matched to a gene. Germline V lookup: CDR1 SGHRS, CDR2 YFSETQ. The CDR3 has 14 amino acids. In DNA form, the CDR3 reads TGCGCCAGCAGCTTGGGACAGGGCTACTACGAGCAGTACTTC. This sequence encodes CASSLGQGYYEQYF.

In its sample, this clone was seen once. Distinct nucleotide sequences in the sample also encode this CDR3. The chain recombines TRBV11-2 with TRBJ1-2, with no clear D. Trimming stripped 1 base from V and 0 bases from J, with 3 bases between. CDR3 length equals 13 residues. Per the germline V gene, CDR1 is SGHAT and CDR2 is FQNNGV. The DNA of the CDR3 is TGTGCCAGCAGCTTAGGGACTAACTATGGCTACACCTTC. Residues: CASSLGTNYGYTF.

The sample holds a few counts of this clone. Within the sample, other DNA sequences also encode this same CDR3. CDR3 DNA sequence: TGTGCCTGGAGTGTGGGGTACGAGCAGTACTTC. It codes for CAWSVGYEQYF. The chain carries TRBV30 and TRBJ2-7; D not resolved. Germline lookup yields CDR1 GTSNPN and CDR2 SVGIG (reference sequence). The CDR3 runs 11 residues. The V gene lost 0 bases and the J gene lost 4 bases, with 4 bases spanning the gap.

This chain uses TRBV7-9 with TRBJ2-3; D is undetermined. With 3 bases removed from V and 2 bases from J, the gap between germline ends came to 0 bases. The V gene's germline CDR1 is SEHNR and CDR2 FQNEAQ (reference sequence). CDR3 length: 11 residues. CDR3 nucleotide sequence: TGTGCCAGCAGCTTCACAGATACGCAGTATTTT. Translated, it gives CASSFTDTQYF.

V is TRBV5-3 and J is TRBJ2-7; a weak D match, TRBD2 (5 bases). TRBV5-3 is noted as an ORF with a role that remains uncertain. Trimming took 1 base from V and 7 from J, leaving 12 bases between them. The CDR3 has 13 residues. The CDR3 DNA is TGTGCCAGAAGCTTGACTAGTCGGCGGGAGCAGTACTTC. The encoded protein is CARSLTSRREQYF.

The CDR3 sequence is CASSIAGANYGYTF. For the CDR3, the DNA is TGTGCCAGTAGTATAGCAGGGGCTAACTATGGCTACACCTTC. The V call is TRBV19, the J call TRBJ1-2; possible D gene TRBD1, 6 bases. The CDR3 totals 14 residues. In germline, CDR1 is LNHDA, CDR2 SQIVND (reference sequence). Trimming took off 1 base at V and 0 bases at J, with 6 bases between the two ends.

Only one count was recorded for this clone. The V gene is TRBV30, the J gene TRBJ2-6; the match to TRBD1 covers 7 bases. Germline CDR1 GTSNPN, CDR2 SVGIG (reference sequence). V shed 4 bases and J 4 bases; nucleotides not matched to a gene: 4. The CDR3 loop spans 14 amino acids. CDR3 nucleotide sequence: TGTGCCTGGATGAGGGGGCGGGGGGCCAACGTCCTGACTTTC. Its protein product is CAWMRGRGANVLTF.

A single count supports this clone. The V call is TRBV21-1, the J call TRBJ2-3; the table gives TRBD1 as D, unverified against the DNA. TRBV21-1 is given as a pseudogene. The length of the CDR3 is 12 residues. CDR3 sequence (DNA): TGTGCCAGCAGCAAACAGGCAGATACGCAGTATTTT. This gives the protein CASSKQADTQYF.

This clone was observed once. This rearrangement joins TRBV4-1 to TRBJ2-1, with D unclear. Trimming took off 0 bases at V and 7 bases at J, with 4 bases between the two ends. CDR1 is MGHRA, CDR2 YSYEKL, per germline. This CDR3 is 12 amino acids long. In DNA, the CDR3 is TGCGCCAGCAGCCAAGATGGGAATGAGCAGTTCTTC. Translating it yields CASSQDGNEQFF.

This rearrangement joins TRBV9 to TRBJ2-2, with D tentatively TRBD2 (5 bases). The germline V gene encodes CDR1 SGDLS and CDR2 YYNGEE. V lost 0 bases and J lost 0, with 9 bases in between. The CDR3 loop spans 16 amino acids. The CDR3 protein is CASSVAADANTGELFF. Here the CDR3 DNA reads TGTGCCAGCAGCGTAGCAGCGGACGCGAACACCGGGGAGCTGTTTTTT.

With respect to this clone: This same CDR3 is encoded by further DNA sequences in the sample. The gene calls are TRBV19 and TRBJ1-1; D remains unclear. The CDR3 consists of 12 residues. Germline CDR1 is LNHDA and CDR2 is SQIVND (reference sequence). The V and J ends lost 6 bases and 1 base respectively, with 6 bases between them. CDR3 coding DNA: TGTGCCAGTAGGGCAGGGAACACTGAAGCTTTCTTT. Its translation is CASRAGNTEAFF.

The J gene is TRBJ2-7, the V gene TRBV25-1, with D unresolved. CDR3 size: 11 residues. Germline CDR1 reads MGHDK; CDR2 reads SYGVNS. V gave up 3 bases and J gave up 2 bases, with 2 bases separating them. The CDR3 DNA reads TGTGCCAGCAGTGACACCTACGAGCAGTACTTC. Residues: CASSDTYEQYF.

The CDR3 here is CASALRGPNSPLHF. Here the CDR3 DNA reads TGTGCCAGCGCCCTCCGGGGCCCTAATTCACCCCTCCACTTT. The chain employs TRBV27 and TRBJ1-6, with a weak D call TRBD1 (5 bases). The CDR3 has 14 residues. Germline values: CDR1 MNHEY, CDR2 SMNVEV (reference sequence). The V end was cut by 8 bases, the J end by 6 bases, with 14 bases between.

The rearrangement uses TRBV5-1 and TRBJ2-2; 9 positions agree with TRBD1. Germline loops: CDR1 SGHRS, CDR2 YFSETQ. The CDR3 loop spans 17 amino acids. V lost 0 bases to trimming and J lost 3 bases; unmatched junction nucleotides: 6. This chain's CDR3 is CASSLGPRDRDTGELFF. The CDR3 region has the DNA TGCGCCAGCAGCTTGGGTCCACGGGACAGGGACACCGGGGAGCTGTTTTTT.

The genes are TRBV6-4 and TRBJ2-7, with a tentative D call TRBD1 (6 bases). This CDR3 region has 13 residues. V shed 3 bases and J shed 2 bases, with 8 bases lying between them. Germline CDR1 MRHNA, CDR2 SNTAGT. The CDR3 spells CASSEGQTYEQYF. As DNA, the CDR3 is TGTGCCAGCAGTGAGGGACAAACCTACGAGCAGTACTTC.

This chain links TRBV21-1 with TRBJ2-5; the D call TRBD1 from the table was never checked on the DNA. The J call could be wrong; TRBJ2-7 is a better fit for the DNA end. TRBV21-1 is flagged as a pseudogene. The CDR3 sequence is 14 residues long. In nucleotides, the CDR3 is TGTGCCAGCAGCAAGGTCCCCAGGGCGTACGAGCAGTACTTC. This sequence encodes CASSKVPRAYEQYF.